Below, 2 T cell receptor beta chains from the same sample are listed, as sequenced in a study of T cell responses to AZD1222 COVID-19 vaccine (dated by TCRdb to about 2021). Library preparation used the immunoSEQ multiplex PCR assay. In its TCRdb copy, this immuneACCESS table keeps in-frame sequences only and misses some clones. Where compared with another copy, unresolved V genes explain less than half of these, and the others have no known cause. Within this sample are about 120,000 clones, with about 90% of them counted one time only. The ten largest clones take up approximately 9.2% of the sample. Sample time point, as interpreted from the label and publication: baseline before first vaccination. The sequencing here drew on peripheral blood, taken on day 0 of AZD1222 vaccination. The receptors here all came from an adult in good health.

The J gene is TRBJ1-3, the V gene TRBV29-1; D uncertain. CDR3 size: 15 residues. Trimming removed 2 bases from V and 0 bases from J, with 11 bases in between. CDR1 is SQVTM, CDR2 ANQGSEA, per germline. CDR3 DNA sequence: TGCAGCGTTGAAACCCGGATGGGCTCTGGAAACACCATATATTTT. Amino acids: CSVETRMGSGNTIYF.

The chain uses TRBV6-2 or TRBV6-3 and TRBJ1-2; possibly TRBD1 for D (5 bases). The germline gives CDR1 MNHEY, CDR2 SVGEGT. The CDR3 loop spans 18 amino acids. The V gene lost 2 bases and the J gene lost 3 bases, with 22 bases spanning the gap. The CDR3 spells CASSYPEEDWGIDYGYTF. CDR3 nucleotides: TGTGCCAGCAGTTACCCGGAGGAGGATTGGGGCATCGACTATGGCTACACCTTC.